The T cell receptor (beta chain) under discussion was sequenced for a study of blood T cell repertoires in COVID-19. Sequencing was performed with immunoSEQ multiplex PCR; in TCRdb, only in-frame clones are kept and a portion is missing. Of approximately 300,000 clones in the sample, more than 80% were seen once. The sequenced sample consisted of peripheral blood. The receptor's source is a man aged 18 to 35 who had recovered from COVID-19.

The CDR3 DNA is TGTGCCAGCAGTGAGGCCCAGGGGAGCTATGGCTACACCTTC. It encodes CASSEAQGSYGYTF. The chain uses TRBV6-4 and TRBJ1-2; D perhaps matches TRBD1 (6 bases). V shed 3 bases and J shed 4 bases, with 12 bases lying between them. The CDR3 has 14 residues. The germline gives CDR1 MRHNA, CDR2 SNTAGT.